This T cell receptor (beta chain) was recorded in a study of T cells in Graves' hyperthyroidism and ophthalmopathy. Notes on the study in general: Blood also carried most thyroid clonotypes expanded above 0.001.

Exclusion of a patient resulted from uncontrolled infection, other autoimmune disease, pregnancy or lactation. At least ten counts were recorded for this clonotype. As yet, its antigen is unknown. RNA transcripts gave rise to amplified TCR beta CDR3 regions. First-round RT-PCR of the TCR CDR3 relied on the HTBI primer set. From the multiplex PCR reads, TCRdb called clonotypes with MiXCR, one entry per CDR3 protein. Counted here are some 98,000 distinct CDR3 sequences, 35% to 45% occurring once; the ten biggest clones make up 10%. The germline gives CDR1 MDHEN, CDR2 SYDVKM. The CDR3 length is 14 residues. V lost 3 bases to trimming and J lost 2 bases, with 11 bases between them.

V usage is TRBV28 and J usage is TRBJ2-7, with D unclear. The source material was peripheral blood or thyroid tissue (not recorded which). The clonotype originates from a woman aged 25 to 39 with Graves' hyperthyroidism. In DNA, the CDR3 is TGTGCCAGCAGTTTGCTAGGAAACACCTACGAGCAGTACTTC. Amino acid sequence: CASSLLGNTYEQYF.